These 26 T cell receptor beta chains were sequenced from one sample in a study of T cell changes during pregnancy in multiple sclerosis. The protocol was immunoSEQ multiplex PCR, while the TCRdb copy is restricted to in-frame clones and leaves out a portion. The top ten clones hold around 0.25% of a sample with 50,000 to 60,000 clones, around nine tenths of them seen once. Source: CD4+ T cells from peripheral blood mononuclear cells, taken in the second trimester of pregnancy. The origin of the receptors is a female donor with multiple sclerosis, enrolled in a pregnancy study.

The chain uses TRBV9 and TRBJ2-5, with D possibly matching TRBD2 (7 bases). This CDR3 is built from 15 residues. In germline, CDR1 is SGDLS, CDR2 YYNGEE. The V end lost 6 bases, the J end lost 1 base, and 16 bases lay between the germline ends. The CDR3 reads CASNRGGVTQETQYF. CDR3 DNA: TGTGCCAGCAACCGAGGGGGGGTCACCCAAGAGACCCAGTACTTC. Filled out from reference TRBV9 and TRBJ2-5, the complete variable domain reads DSGVTQTPKHLITATGQRVTLRCSPRSGDLSVYWYQQSLDQGLQFLIQYYNGEERAKGNILERFSAQQFPDLHSELNLSSLELGDSALYFCASNRGGVTQETQYFGPGTRLLVL.

The chain joins TRBV28 to TRBJ1-1; the D is unclear. V gave up 6 bases and J gave up 2 bases, with 4 bases separating them. The CDR3 totals 11 residues. CDR1 MDHEN and CDR2 SYDVKM come from the germline V gene. CDR3 residues: CASSPNTEAFF. DNA for the CDR3: TGTGCCAGCAGCCCAAACACTGAAGCTTTCTTT.

V is TRBV7-8 and J is TRBJ2-1; TRBD2 matches at 15 bases. V trimming: 2 bases; J trimming: 8 bases; junction bases outside the gene matches: 4. CDR1 SGHVS and CDR2 FQNEAQ come from the germline V gene. CDR3 length equals 16 residues. In DNA form, the CDR3 reads TGTGCCAGCAGCTTAAGGACTAGCGGGGGGGGTGATGAGCAGTTCTTC. It specifies CASSLRTSGGGDEQFF.

The chain employs TRBV7-2 and TRBJ2-7; possible D gene TRBD2, 6 bases. V lost 1 base and J lost 3, with 25 bases in between. Per the germline V gene, CDR1 is SGHTA and CDR2 is FQGNSA. The CDR3 totals 19 residues. CDR3 amino acids: CASSLGVPGGPSQIYEQYF. The CDR3 bases are TGTGCCAGCAGCTTAGGCGTTCCCGGAGGGCCGAGCCAGATCTACGAGCAGTACTTC.

This clone was counted a few times. CDR3 in amino acids: CASSFERATEAFF. The CDR3 nucleotides are TGTGCCAGCAGTTTTGAAAGAGCGACTGAAGCTTTCTTT. The J gene is TRBJ1-1, the V gene TRBV28, with D unresolved. The CDR3 covers 13 residues. V was clipped by 3 bases and J by 5 bases, with 10 bases between them. Looked up from germline, CDR1 is MDHEN and CDR2 is SYDVKM.

J is TRBJ2-7 and V is TRBV5-1, with 8 positions matching TRBD1. The trim removed 3 bases at V and 5 bases at J, leaving 10 bases unmatched. Germline values: CDR1 SGHRS, CDR2 YFSETQ. The CDR3 has 15 residues. CDR3 in DNA: TGCGCCAGCAGCTCCGGACAGGGCGGTTATCACGAGCAGTACTTC. Protein sequence: CASSSGQGGYHEQYF.

The chain has TRBV27 and TRBJ1-1; tentative D call: TRBD1 (6 bases). Germline CDR1 MNHEY, CDR2 SMNVEV (reference sequence). Trimming cost V 10 bases and J 1 base, with 25 bases left between them. This CDR3 is 17 amino acids long. The CDR3 loop is CANPNDRNFSRNTEAFF. CDR3 DNA sequence: TGTGCCAACCCTAATGACAGGAATTTTAGCAGGAACACTGAAGCTTTCTTT.

CDR3 nucleotide sequence: TGTGCCAGCACCCGTGAGGGGAACACTGAAGCTTTCTTT. This sequence encodes CASTREGNTEAFF. The chain has TRBV11-2 and TRBJ1-1; D ambiguous. Germline CDR1 and CDR2: SGHAT and FQNNGV. Trimming cost V 7 bases and J 1 base, with 10 bases left between them. The CDR3 sequence is 13 residues long.

The count of this clone is one. The chain employs TRBV2 and TRBJ1-2; D may be TRBD1 (6 bases). This CDR3 region has 17 residues. The V end was cut by 9 bases, the J end by 0 bases, with 23 bases between. The V gene's germline CDR1 is SNHLY and CDR2 FYNNEI. The CDR3 nucleotides read TGTGCCAGGACCCGAGGTGGGGGGGCCAAAGCTAACTATGGCTACACCTTC. Protein product: CARTRGGGAKANYGYTF.

The chain recombines TRBV7-9 with TRBJ2-3; 7 nucleotides line up with TRBD2. The V and J ends lost 3 bases and 6 bases, in that order; junction bases with no gene match: 9. The germline V gene encodes CDR1 SEHNR and CDR2 FQNEAQ (reference sequence). The CDR3 covers 15 residues. The CDR3 bases are TGTGCCAGCAGCTTGGTGGCTAGCGGCCGGGATACGCAGTATTTT. As protein: CASSLVASGRDTQYF.

The J gene is TRBJ1-4, the V gene TRBV6-4; a weak D match, TRBD1 (5 bases). CDR3 length equals 15 residues. CDR1 is MRHNA, CDR2 SNTAGT, per germline. V lost 0 bases to trimming and J lost 5 bases, with 10 bases between them. The CDR3: CASSDSGGRNEKLFF. CDR3 DNA: TGTGCCAGCAGTGACTCGGGGGGTCGGAATGAAAAACTGTTTTTT.

The rearrangement joins TRBV29-1 to TRBJ2-5; TRBD2 aligns across 8 bases. The CDR3 is made up of 12 amino acids. Germline V gene sequence: CDR1 SQVTM, CDR2 ANQGSEA. With V trimmed by 6 bases and J by 11 bases, 11 bases remained unmatched. DNA of the CDR3: TGCAGCGTGGATATGGGACTAGGGTGGCAGTACTTC. It yields the protein CSVDMGLGWQYF.

This chain connects TRBV7-6 to TRBJ1-1; TRBD1 is a possible D gene (6 bases). CDR1 SGHVS and CDR2 FNYEAQ come from the germline V gene. The CDR3 sequence is 14 residues long. V lost 5 bases and J lost 5, with 15 bases in between. CDR3 loop: CASSPPTGFTEAFF. The CDR3, as DNA: TGTGCCAGCAGCCCCCCAACAGGGTTTACTGAAGCTTTCTTT.

The rearrangement joins TRBV5-6 to TRBJ1-1; D unresolved. Per the germline V gene, CDR1 is SGHDT and CDR2 is YYEEEE. The CDR3 is 13 residues long. The V end lost 2 bases, the J end lost 8 bases, and 13 bases lay between the germline ends. Written as DNA, the CDR3 is TGTGCCAGCAGCTTCATAACGACGGAGGAAGCTTTCTTT. Protein: CASSFITTEEAFF.

J is TRBJ1-2 and V is TRBV7-9, with D hard to call. The germline V gene encodes CDR1 SEHNR and CDR2 FQNEAQ (reference sequence). This CDR3 has 15 amino acids. V dropped 5 bases and J dropped 0 bases, with 13 bases sitting between them. CDR3 DNA: TGTGCCAGCAGCCTCACGGCGGGAGCTAACTATGGCTACACCTTC. Translation gives CASSLTAGANYGYTF.

The chain is built from TRBV11-2 and TRBJ2-1, with D possibly being TRBD2 (6 bases). V was pared by 5 bases and J by 2 bases, with 16 bases between. The CDR3 has 16 residues. Germline assignment: CDR1 SGHAT and CDR2 FQNNGV. In DNA form, the CDR3 reads TGTGCCAGCAGCGGGCAGGTAGCGGCCCCCTACAATGAGCAGTTCTTC. Its protein product is CASSGQVAAPYNEQFF.

The chain employs TRBV2 and TRBJ1-4; 7 bases align to TRBD1. The CDR3 has 14 residues. V was clipped by 7 bases and J by 3 bases; unmatched bases: 5. From germline, CDR1 is SNHLY and CDR2 FYNNEI. The CDR3 protein is CASIKDRSNEKLFF. The CDR3 bases are TGTGCCAGCATCAAGGACAGGTCTAATGAAAAACTGTTTTTT.

The V call is TRBV7-9, the J call TRBJ1-3; tentative D call: TRBD1 (6 bases). Trimming shortened V by 5 bases and J by 5 bases, and 7 bases separated the two germline ends. The germline gives CDR1 SEHNR, CDR2 FQNEAQ (reference sequence). The CDR3 loop spans 12 amino acids. This chain's CDR3 is CASSRDRNTIYF. In DNA, the CDR3 is TGTGCCAGCAGCCGGGACAGAAACACCATATATTTT.

The CDR3 nucleotides are TGTGCCAGCAGTGACACGCGGAGGGGCGAGCAGTACTTC. Its protein product is CASSDTRRGEQYF. The genes are TRBV2 and TRBJ2-7, with TRBD2 as a possible D gene (6 bases). This CDR3 has 13 residues. V was trimmed by 3 bases and J by 6 bases, leaving 12 bases between them. Germline assignment: CDR1 SNHLY and CDR2 FYNNEI.

V and J are TRBV6-5 and TRBJ1-4, with TRBD1 matching over 9 bases. CDR1 and CDR2 (germline): MNHEY, SVGAGI. Losses at the gene ends were 0 bases for V and 7 bases for J; bases not matched to a gene: 3. The CDR3 runs 15 residues. CDR3 in amino acids: CASSYSGTGPEKLFF. The DNA of the CDR3 is TGTGCCAGCAGTTACTCTGGGACAGGGCCTGAAAAACTGTTTTTT.

The J gene is TRBJ2-2, the V gene TRBV5-1; D might be TRBD1 (5 bases). Germline lookup yields CDR1 SGHRS and CDR2 YFSETQ. This CDR3 has 15 amino acids. V was clipped by 7 bases and J by 5 bases, with 18 bases between them. The CDR3 sequence is CASCRRELWTGELFF. Here the CDR3 DNA reads TGCGCCAGCTGCCGCAGGGAACTCTGGACCGGGGAGCTGTTTTTT.

The chain has TRBV5-1 and TRBJ2-1, with D maybe TRBD2 (6 bases). The CDR3 loop spans 13 amino acids. CDR1 is SGHRS, CDR2 YFSETQ, per germline. Deletions cut 4 bases from V and 5 bases from J, with 10 bases between. CDR3 nucleotides: TGCGCCAGCAGCGGGGACTGGAACAATGAGCAGTTCTTC. It translates to CASSGDWNNEQFF.

This chain uses TRBV7-2 with TRBJ1-1, with D hard to call. CDR3 length equals 13 residues. CDR1 SGHTA and CDR2 FQGNSA come from the germline V gene. V lost 5 bases to trimming and J lost 4 bases, with 11 bases between them. The CDR3 DNA reads TGTGCCAGCAGCCCCCTTCGGGGCACTGAAGCTTTCTTT. Translated, it gives CASSPLRGTEAFF.

CDR3 in DNA: TGTGCCACCGGACAGGACTATAATTCACCCCTCCACTTT. Amino acid sequence: CATGQDYNSPLHF. J is TRBJ1-6 and V is TRBV2; 7 bases map to TRBD1. The CDR3 covers 13 residues. V gave up 10 bases and J gave up 3 bases; unmatched junction bases: 3. The V gene's germline CDR1 is SNHLY and CDR2 FYNNEI.

The rearrangement uses TRBV11-3 and TRBJ2-3, with 10 positions matching TRBD2. The CDR3 sequence is 16 residues long. J was trimmed by 4 bases and V by 1 base; bases with no gene match: 5. Germline V gene sequence: CDR1 SGHNT, CDR2 YENEEA. The CDR3 region is CASSLGIAGGPDTQYF. CDR3 DNA sequence: TGTGCCAGCAGCTTAGGAATAGCGGGGGGTCCAGATACGCAGTATTTT.

The V gene is TRBV2, the J gene TRBJ2-1; no firm D call. The CDR3 runs to 11 residues. Germline values: CDR1 SNHLY, CDR2 FYNNEI. The V gene lost 7 bases and the J gene lost 4 bases, with 5 bases spanning the gap. Here the CDR3 DNA reads TGTGCCAGCAATAATTACAATGAGCAGTTCTTC. Translating it yields CASNNYNEQFF. Together with reference TRBV2 and TRBJ2-1, the CDR3 gives the full variable domain: EPEVTQTPSHQVTQMGQEVILRCVPISNHLYFYWYRQILGQKVEFLVSFYNNEISEKSEIFDDQFSVERPDGSNFTLKIRSTKLEDSAMYFCASNNYNEQFFGPGTRLTVL.